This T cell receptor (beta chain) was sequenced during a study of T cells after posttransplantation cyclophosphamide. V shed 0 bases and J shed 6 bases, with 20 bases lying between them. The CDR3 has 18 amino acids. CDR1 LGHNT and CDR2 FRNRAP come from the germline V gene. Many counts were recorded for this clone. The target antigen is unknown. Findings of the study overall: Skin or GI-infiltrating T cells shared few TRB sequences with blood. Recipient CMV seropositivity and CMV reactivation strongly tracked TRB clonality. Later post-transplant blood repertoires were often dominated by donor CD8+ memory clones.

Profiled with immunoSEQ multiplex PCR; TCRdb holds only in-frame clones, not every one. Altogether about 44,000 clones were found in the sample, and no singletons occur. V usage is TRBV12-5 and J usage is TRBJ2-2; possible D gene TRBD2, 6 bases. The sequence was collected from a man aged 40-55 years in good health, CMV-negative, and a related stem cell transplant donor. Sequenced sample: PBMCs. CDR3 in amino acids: CASGLVRDGLAHPGELFF. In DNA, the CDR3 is TGTGCTAGTGGTTTGGTAAGGGACGGGCTAGCGCACCCCGGGGAGCTGTTTTTT.